This T cell receptor (beta chain) was recovered during a study of blood T cell repertoires in COVID-19. The CDR3 runs 15 residues. V was trimmed by 2 bases and J by 3 bases, leaving 10 bases between them. CDR1 and CDR2 (germline): MGHDK, SYGVNS. The table came from immunoSEQ multiplex PCR; TCRdb's copy has only in-frame clones and leaves some out. The table lists a few hundred thousand clones, around four fifths of them singletons. This chain connects TRBV25-1 to TRBJ1-4; unclear D gene. The receptor's source is a man aged 30-40 years who had recovered from COVID-19. Sequencing was done on a sample of peripheral blood. The CDR3 loop reads CASSETHRPNEKLFF. CDR3 nucleotides: TGTGCCAGCAGTGAAACCCACAGACCTAATGAAAAACTGTTTTTT.